The 30 T cell receptor beta chains reported below all come from one sample, sequenced in a study of T cells in Graves' hyperthyroidism and ophthalmopathy. Amplification yielded TCR beta CDR3 regions, with RNA transcripts as the source. The study used the HTBI primer set for a first-round RT-PCR of the TCR CDR3. TCRdb fed the multiplex PCR reads into MiXCR, producing one record per CDR3 protein. The top ten clones hold 25% to 30% of a sample with some 350,000 distinct CDR3 sequences, 15% to 17% of them seen once. Sequenced: blood. The receptors derive from a woman younger than 35 with Graves' hyperthyroidism that later progressed to Graves' ophthalmopathy.

There are many counts of this clonotype. The chain joins TRBV20-1 to TRBJ1-2; unclear D gene. Germline-derived CDR1 and CDR2 are DFQATT and SNEGSKA (reference sequence). V lost 1 base to trimming and J lost 8 bases, with 11 bases between them. This CDR3 region has 12 residues. The CDR3 loop is CSARVGLGGYTF. As DNA, the CDR3 is TGCAGTGCTAGAGTTGGGTTGGGAGGCTACACCTTC.

This clonotype was detected a few times. The chain employs TRBV19 and TRBJ2-5; D unresolved. Trimming shortened V by 2 bases and J by 3 bases, and 13 bases separated the two germline ends. CDR1 and CDR2 from the germline V gene are LNHDA and SQIVND (reference sequence). The CDR3 spans 15 residues. This CDR3 is CASSIRSHREETQYF. The CDR3 DNA follows: TGTGCCAGTAGTATAAGATCGCATAGGGAAGAGACCCAGTACTTC.

This clonotype was detected a few times. V gene TRBV6-1 combines with J gene TRBJ2-4; 8 bases align to TRBD1. CDR3 length: 18 amino acids. The germline V gene has CDR1 MNHNS and CDR2 SASEGT. Trimming took 6 bases from V and 0 from J; bases not matched to a gene: 13. CDR3 DNA sequence: TGTGCCAGCAGGGCGATCTACAGGGGGGTCCTAGCCAAAAACATTCAGTACTTC. This codes for CASRAIYRGVLAKNIQYF.

This clonotype was detected ten times or more. The chain has TRBV7-2 and TRBJ2-3; D gene unclear. This CDR3 has 15 amino acids. Germline CDR1 reads SGHTA; CDR2 reads FQGNSA. V lost 0 bases to trimming and J lost 2 bases, with 9 bases between them. The CDR3 nucleotides read TGTGCCAGCAGCTTAGCCGGCACACACACAGATACGCAGTATTTT. Translation: CASSLAGTHTDTQYF.

The chain carries TRBV27 and TRBJ1-4; tentatively, D is TRBD1 (5 bases). CDR1 MNHEY and CDR2 SMNVEV come from the germline V gene (reference sequence). This CDR3 has 12 amino acids. V was shortened by 4 bases and J by 10 bases, with 10 bases between the two germline ends. CDR3 coding DNA: TGTGCCAGCAGTTGGGGGAACGGAAAACTGTTTTTT. It translates to CASSWGNGKLFF.

The V and J genes are TRBV12-3 or TRBV12-4 and TRBJ1-3, with TRBD1 matching 7 bases. Trimming cost V 6 bases and J 4 bases; bases outside gene matches: 9. This CDR3 is built from 15 residues. Here the CDR3 reads CASRQTGPRGNTIYF. The DNA of the CDR3 is TGTGCCAGCAGACAGACAGGGCCCCGGGGAAACACCATATATTTT.

This clonotype was detected only a few times. The V call is TRBV6-1, the J call TRBJ2-1, with D tentatively TRBD2 (5 bases). Germline V gene data show CDR1 as MNHNS and CDR2 as SASEGT. Deletions cut 8 bases from V and 5 bases from J, with 19 bases between. CDR3 size: 15 residues. The CDR3 bases are TGTGCCAGCGGCGGAGGCCCCTCGTCCGACAATGAGCAGTTCTTC. It is translated as CASGGGPSSDNEQFF.

This clonotype was counted at least ten times. The chain joins TRBV6-6 to TRBJ2-2, with no clear D. The germline gives CDR1 MNHNY, CDR2 SVGAGI (reference sequence). The CDR3 has 14 amino acids. V was clipped by 0 bases and J by 1 base, with 3 bases between them. The chain's CDR3 is CASSYSGNTGELFF. CDR3 bases: TGTGCCAGCAGTTACTCGGGGAACACCGGGGAGCTGTTTTTT.

This chain joins TRBV5-5 and TRBJ1-1; unclear D gene. V lost 1 base to trimming and J lost 3 bases, with 13 bases between them. The CDR3 is 15 amino acids. CDR1 SGHKS and CDR2 YYEKEE come from the germline V gene (reference sequence). The CDR3 DNA follows: TGTGCCAGCAGCTTGCGTAGGAGTATGGACACTGAAGCTTTCTTT. Protein: CASSLRRSMDTEAFF.

This clonotype was found many times. The chain couples TRBV18 to TRBJ2-1; 10 bases are shared with TRBD2. CDR3 size: 15 residues. CDR1 and CDR2 (germline): KGHSH, LQKENI. V trimming: 4 bases; J trimming: 8 bases; junction bases outside the gene matches: 8. The CDR3 here is CASSQSGRALYEQFF. DNA for the CDR3: TGTGCCAGCTCACAGAGCGGGAGGGCCCTCTATGAGCAGTTCTTC.

This clonotype was seen ten or more times. The chain is built from TRBV18 and TRBJ2-7; 9 nucleotides align to TRBD2. The V gene end was trimmed by 4 bases and the J gene end by 2 bases; junction bases not matched to a gene: 9. This CDR3 has 16 amino acids. Germline CDR1 is KGHSH and CDR2 is LQKENI. CDR3 sequence reads: CASSRTSGRYPYEQYF. The CDR3 DNA reads as TGTGCCAGCTCACGAACCAGCGGGAGGTATCCCTACGAGCAGTACTTC.

This chain joins TRBV7-9 and TRBJ2-4, with D perhaps being TRBD1 or TRBD2 (5 bases each). The CDR3 contains 17 residues. Germline lookup yields CDR1 SEHNR and CDR2 FQNEAQ (reference sequence). Trimming took off 2 bases at V and 0 bases at J, with 14 bases between the two ends. The CDR3 DNA follows: TGTGCCAGCAGCTTACTATTCCCTGGGACAGCCAAAAACATTCAGTACTTC. This sequence encodes CASSLLFPGTAKNIQYF.

This chain joins TRBV4-1 and TRBJ2-2, with D uncertain. This CDR3 comprises 16 residues. Germline-derived CDR1 and CDR2 are MGHRA and YSYEKL. V was pared by 3 bases and J by 12 bases, with 23 bases between. This CDR3 is CASSQTKTPAPKKLFF. In DNA, the CDR3 is TGCGCCAGCAGCCAGACGAAGACGCCTGCCCCGAAGAAGCTGTTTTTT.

This clonotype was found many times. The chain carries TRBV28 and TRBJ2-5, with D uncertain. Deletions cut 6 bases from V and 6 bases from J, with 17 bases between. This CDR3 region has 14 residues. Germline values: CDR1 MDHEN, CDR2 SYDVKM. CDR3 sequence (DNA): TGTGCCAGCAGCTACGACCTCCCCCTCCAGACCCAGTACTTC. Its protein is CASSYDLPLQTQYF.

This clonotype was counted at least ten times. The V and J genes are TRBV7-2 and TRBJ2-1, with TRBD2 matching 7 bases. Looked up from germline, CDR1 is SGHTA and CDR2 is FQGNSA. The CDR3 runs 12 residues. V shed 5 bases, J shed 10 bases, and the junction held 5 bases outside the gene matches. The CDR3 is CASSTAGPEQFF. The CDR3 DNA reads TGTGCCAGCAGCACAGCGGGACCAGAGCAGTTCTTC.

This clonotype was recorded at least ten times. The CDR3 reads CASSYNSGRANNEQFF. The DNA of the CDR3 is TGTGCCAGCAGCTATAATAGCGGGAGGGCCAACAATGAGCAGTTCTTC. The chain joins TRBV6-2 or TRBV6-3 to TRBJ2-1, with TRBD2 matching 11 bases. Germline values: CDR1 MNHEY, CDR2 SVGEGT. V shed 6 bases, J shed 5 bases, and the junction held 9 bases outside the gene matches. The CDR3 runs 16 residues.

With respect to this clonotype: As the CDR3 is not closed by the conserved phenylalanine or tryptophan, this likely results from a read error. This sequence joins TRBV12-3 or TRBV12-4 and TRBJ2-7; tentative D call: TRBD2 (5 bases). The CDR3 is 14 residues long. V dropped 5 bases and J dropped 2 bases, with 13 bases sitting between them. The chain's CDR3 is CASSAPGLAYEQYL. CDR3 coding DNA: TGTGCCAGCAGTGCCCCGGGGTTGGCCTACGAGCAGTACCTC.

In this sample, this clonotype turned up many times. The chain couples TRBV7-9 to TRBJ1-2; tentative D call: TRBD1 (5 bases). The V gene's germline CDR1 is SEHNR and CDR2 FQNEAQ (reference sequence). The CDR3 is made up of 13 amino acids. V was clipped by 5 bases and J by 6 bases, with 13 bases between them. The CDR3, as DNA: TGTGCCAGCAGCCTTGTCGGGGACCATGGCTACACCTTC. It yields the protein CASSLVGDHGYTF.

This clonotype has ten or more counts. This chain links TRBV5-1 with TRBJ1-1; 7 bases align to TRBD1. The germline gives CDR1 SGHRS, CDR2 YFSETQ. The length of the CDR3 is 17 residues. V was pared by 0 bases and J by 0 bases, with 8 bases of the junction left unmatched. The DNA for the CDR3 is TGCGCCAGCAGCTTGGATGGTCTGACAGGGTTGAACACTGAAGCTTTCTTT. This sequence encodes CASSLDGLTGLNTEAFF. The variable domain in full, with the rest retrieved from reference TRBV5-1 and TRBJ1-1, is KAGVTQTPRYLIKTRGQQVTLSCSPISGHRSVSWYQQTPGQGLQFLFEYFSETQRNKGNFPGRFSGRQFSNSRSEMNVSTLELGDSALYLCASSLDGLTGLNTEAFFGQGTRLTVV.

This clonotype was found many times. V and J are TRBV5-1 and TRBJ2-3, with TRBD2 identical over 10 bases. V shed 4 bases, J shed 0 bases, and the junction held 5 bases outside the gene matches. This CDR3 region has 16 residues. Germline V lookup: CDR1 SGHRS, CDR2 YFSETQ. Here the CDR3 reads CASSPGLAPSTDTQYF. The CDR3, as DNA: TGCGCCAGCAGCCCGGGACTAGCGCCGAGCACAGATACGCAGTATTTT.

This clonotype was detected only a few times. V and J are TRBV12-3 or TRBV12-4 and TRBJ2-6; tentatively, D is TRBD2 (5 bases). The V and J ends lost 7 bases and 2 bases respectively, with 12 bases between them. The CDR3 loop spans 15 amino acids. This CDR3 reads CASTPTRAGANVLTF. DNA for the CDR3: TGTGCCAGCACCCCAACTAGGGCTGGGGCCAACGTCCTGACTTTC.

Ten or more counts support this clonotype. The J gene is TRBJ2-1, the V gene TRBV12-3 or TRBV12-4; no reliable D call. V was clipped by 3 bases and J by 5 bases, with 14 bases between them. The CDR3 is made up of 15 amino acids. The CDR3 protein is CASSFPSGPNNEQFF. CDR3 DNA sequence: TGTGCCAGCAGTTTTCCCTCCGGACCAAACAATGAGCAGTTCTTC.

The chain is built from TRBV15 and TRBJ2-3, with unresolved D. CDR1 and CDR2 (germline): LNHNV, YYDKDF (reference sequence). V lost 0 bases and J lost 0, with 7 bases in between. The CDR3 sequence is 15 residues long. CDR3 in amino acids: CATSREAGSTDTQYF. For the CDR3, the DNA is TGTGCCACCAGCAGAGAGGCAGGTAGCACAGATACGCAGTATTTT.

This clonotype appeared many times. The chain employs TRBV7-9 and TRBJ2-6; TRBD1 matches 7 bases. V shed 5 bases and J 3 bases; nucleotides not matched to a gene: 10. From germline, CDR1 is SEHNR and CDR2 FQNEAQ (reference sequence). This CDR3 comprises 17 residues. The CDR3 nucleotides read TGTGCCAGCAGCCCTATGACAGGGTTGGATGGGGCCAACGTCCTGACTTTC. It translates to CASSPMTGLDGANVLTF. The full variable domain, completed using reference TRBV7-9 and TRBJ2-6, is DTGVSQNPRHKITKRGQNVTFRCDPISEHNRLYWYRQTLGQGPEFLTYFQNEAQLEKSRLLSDRFSAERPKGSFSTLEIQRTEQGDSAMYLCASSPMTGLDGANVLTFGAGSRLTVL.

This clonotype was recorded at least ten times. The chain links TRBV7-9 to TRBJ2-7; 11 positions agree with TRBD1. The V segment lost 6 bases and the J segment 3 bases; nucleotides outside the gene matches: 7. CDR3 size: 15 residues. Per the germline V gene, CDR1 is SEHNR and CDR2 is FQNEAQ (reference sequence). CDR3 sequence: CASRGPGQGVYEQYF. The DNA for the CDR3 is TGTGCCAGCAGGGGACCGGGACAGGGGGTCTACGAGCAGTACTTC.

The DNA for the CDR3 is TGTGCCAGCAGCCATGGGACCCTCACGCCGAACACCGGGGAGCTGTTTTTT. This sequence encodes CASSHGTLTPNTGELFF. V usage is TRBV5-6 and J usage is TRBJ2-2; D may match TRBD1 or TRBD2 (5 bases each). Trimming left V 4 bases short and J 0 bases short, with 16 bases between. CDR1 and CDR2 (germline): SGHDT, YYEEEE. The CDR3 loop spans 17 amino acids.

This clonotype was observed a handful of times. This chain joins TRBV18 and TRBJ2-7; no firm D call. CDR3 length equals 13 residues. V lost 6 bases to trimming and J lost 0 bases, with 9 bases between them. Germline CDR1 is KGHSH and CDR2 is LQKENI. CDR3 DNA: TGTGCCAGCTCCAAGGCAGACTCCTACGAGCAGTACTTC. Amino acid sequence: CASSKADSYEQYF.

Ten or more counts support this clonotype. CDR3 in DNA: TGTGCCGCCCGAGGGGACAGCTCCTACAATGAGCAGTTCTTC. This gives the protein CAARGDSSYNEQFF. This rearrangement joins TRBV7-9 to TRBJ2-1; TRBD1 matches at 7 bases. The V and J ends lost 11 bases and 0 bases, in that order; junction bases with no gene match: 7. The length of the CDR3 is 14 residues. CDR1 is SEHNR, CDR2 FQNEAQ, per germline (reference sequence).

The J gene is TRBJ2-1, the V gene TRBV7-2; D gene ambiguous. The CDR3 has 11 residues. Trimming took 5 bases from V and 10 from J, leaving 9 bases between them. Germline V gene data show CDR1 as SGHTA and CDR2 as FQGNSA. This CDR3 is CASSLSTEQFF. The DNA for the CDR3 is TGTGCCAGCAGCCTCTCTACCGAGCAGTTCTTC.

The rearrangement uses TRBV6-1 and TRBJ1-3; TRBD1 might be the D (5 bases). This CDR3 has 19 residues. CDR1 is MNHNS and CDR2 is SASEGT in the germline V gene. V was clipped by 7 bases and J by 0 bases, with 25 bases between them. The CDR3 DNA sequence: TGTGCCAGCACCACGACAGCCCATACTATGCGGTCCTCTGGAAACACCATATATTTT. This encodes CASTTTAHTMRSSGNTIYF.